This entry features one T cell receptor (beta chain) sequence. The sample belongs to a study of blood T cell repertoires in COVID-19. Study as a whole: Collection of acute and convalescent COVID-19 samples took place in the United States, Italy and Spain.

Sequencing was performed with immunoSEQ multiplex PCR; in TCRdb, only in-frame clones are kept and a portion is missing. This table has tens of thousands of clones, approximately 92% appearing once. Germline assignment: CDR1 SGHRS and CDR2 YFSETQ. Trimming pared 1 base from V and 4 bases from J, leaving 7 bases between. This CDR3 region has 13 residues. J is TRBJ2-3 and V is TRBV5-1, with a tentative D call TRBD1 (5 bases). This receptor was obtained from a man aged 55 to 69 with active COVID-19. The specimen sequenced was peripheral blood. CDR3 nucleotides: TGCGCCAGCAGCTTGAAGGGGTCAGATACGCAGTATTTT. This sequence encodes CASSLKGSDTQYF.